The next 10 T cell receptor beta chains were all read from a single sample in a study of shared clonotypes between healthy human individuals. Repertoires were generated with immunoSEQ multiplex PCR, while TCRdb's copy carries only in-frame clones and drops some. Altogether 800,000 or so clones are present, about 97% being singletons, with the ten largest covering about 0.25%. Naive CD8 populations comprised CD45RO-negative cells positively selected for CCR7, excluding terminally differentiated effector memory CD45RA+ cells. Sample: naive CD8+ T cells sorted from blood. All receptors derive from a man aged 25-40 years in good health.

This clone was picked up a small number of times. The chain has TRBV7-2 and TRBJ2-7; D unclear. Germline V gene lookup returns CDR1 SGHTA and CDR2 FQGNSA. V gave up 4 bases and J gave up 6 bases, with 7 bases separating them. The CDR3 has 11 residues. CDR3 DNA sequence: TGTGCCAGCAGCTCCTACGGCGAGCAGTACTTC. It translates to CASSSYGEQYF.

There are a few counts of this clone. The rearrangement joins TRBV2 to TRBJ2-6; D perhaps matches TRBD1 (6 bases). Per germline, CDR1 SNHLY and CDR2 FYNNEI. This CDR3 is built from 15 residues. V lost 4 bases and J lost 6, with 13 bases in between. CDR3: CASSGTAGQANVLTF. CDR3 in DNA: TGTGCCAGCAGTGGGACAGCTGGACAGGCCAACGTCCTGACTTTC.

This rearrangement joins TRBV7-2 to TRBJ2-2, with D possibly matching TRBD2 (5 bases). Germline CDR1 is SGHTA and CDR2 is FQGNSA. The CDR3 length is 16 residues. Between the trimmed V and J ends, which lost 5 bases and 5 bases, there was a span of 18 bases. This CDR3 reads CASSPLRGPRTGELFF. CDR3 coding DNA: TGTGCCAGCAGCCCCCTGCGAGGGCCGAGGACCGGGGAGCTGTTTTTT.

The rearrangement joins TRBV4-1 to TRBJ2-3; 13 bases fit TRBD2. J gave up 2 bases and V 4 bases, and 6 bases lay outside the gene matches. CDR1 is MGHRA, CDR2 YSYEKL, per germline. There are 17 residues in the CDR3. The CDR3 region has the DNA TGCGCCAGCAGCCGAGGGACTAGCGGGACCTTCACAGATACGCAGTATTTT. It codes for CASSRGTSGTFTDTQYF.

The J gene is TRBJ2-3, the V gene TRBV11-2; 7 positions agree with TRBD2. The V segment lost 4 bases and the J segment 2 bases; nucleotides outside the gene matches: 9. This CDR3 comprises 16 residues. CDR1 is SGHAT, CDR2 FQNNGV, per germline. CDR3 residues: CASSSPLAELTDTQYF. DNA of the CDR3: TGTGCCAGCAGCTCCCCCCTAGCGGAGCTCACAGATACGCAGTATTTT.

The chain combines TRBV11-2 with TRBJ2-7; D is possibly TRBD1 or TRBD2 (7 bases each). The ends were cut back, 1 base at V and 2 bases at J, with 18 bases in the middle. The CDR3 contains 17 residues. Germline assignment: CDR1 SGHAT and CDR2 FQNNGV. This chain's CDR3 is CASSLGTSGTVPYEQYF. The CDR3 DNA reads TGTGCCAGCAGCTTAGGGACAAGCGGGACAGTGCCCTACGAGCAGTACTTC.

Details on this clone: Other DNA sequences of this sample code for an identical CDR3. This chain uses TRBV27 with TRBJ2-7; D remains unclear. From germline, CDR1 is MNHEY and CDR2 SMNVEV (reference sequence). The CDR3 is 9 amino acids. Trimming left V 8 bases short and J 4 bases short, with 3 bases between. The CDR3 sequence is CASGYEQYF. Written as DNA, the CDR3 is TGTGCCAGCGGTTACGAGCAGTACTTC.

The chain combines TRBV5-5 with TRBJ2-7; no clear D. The germline V gene has CDR1 SGHKS and CDR2 YYEKEE (reference sequence). Trimming left V 1 base short and J 7 bases short, with 9 bases between. This CDR3 region has 12 residues. CDR3 sequence reads: CASSLNGREQYF. CDR3 bases: TGTGCCAGCAGCTTGAACGGTAGGGAGCAGTACTTC.

The V and J genes are TRBV29-1 and TRBJ1-2; no firm D call. Trimming cost V 4 bases and J 5 bases, with 17 bases left between them. The CDR3 consists of 14 residues. The germline CDR1 and CDR2 sequences are SQVTM and ANQGSEA. The CDR3 protein is CSVGWGSRRYGYTF. The CDR3 nucleotides are TGCAGCGTTGGCTGGGGATCCCGGCGGTATGGCTACACCTTC.

The V gene is TRBV7-2, the J gene TRBJ1-1; no clear D. In germline, CDR1 is SGHTA, CDR2 FQGNSA. The CDR3 sequence is 13 residues long. V dropped 4 bases and J dropped 0 bases, with 6 bases sitting between them. The chain's CDR3 is CASSYILNTEAFF. CDR3 coding DNA: TGTGCCAGCAGCTATATATTGAACACTGAAGCTTTCTTT.